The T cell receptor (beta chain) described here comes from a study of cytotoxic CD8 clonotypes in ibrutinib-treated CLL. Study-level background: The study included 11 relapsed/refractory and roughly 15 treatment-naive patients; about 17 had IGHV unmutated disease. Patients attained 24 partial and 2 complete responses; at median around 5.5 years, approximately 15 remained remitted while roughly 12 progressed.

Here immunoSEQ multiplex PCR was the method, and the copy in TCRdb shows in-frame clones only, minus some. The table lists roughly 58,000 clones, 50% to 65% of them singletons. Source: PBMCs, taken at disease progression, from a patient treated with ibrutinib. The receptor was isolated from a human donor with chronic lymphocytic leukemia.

The CDR3 DNA reads TGTGCCAGCAGTTACTCGCAGATAACCAACTATGGCTACACCTTC. Translation gives CASSYSQITNYGYTF. This chain joins TRBV6-5 and TRBJ1-2; the D is unclear. With 0 bases removed from V and 2 bases from J, the gap between germline ends came to 10 bases. Looked up from germline, CDR1 is MNHEY and CDR2 is SVGAGI. This CDR3 has 15 residues.